The sequence of this TCR beta chain was determined in a study of cytomegalovirus exposure and HLA in healthy donors. As for the study in general: Out of 398 genotyped donors, less than 90% belonged to the Caucasian-associated ancestry cluster. Study-wide points: Later on, an analysis showed TCR association rates differing by HLA locus, with DRB1 the most and HLA-C the fewest. A few CMV-associated chains proved CMV antigen-specific in vitro.

V was pared by 3 bases and J by 4 bases, with 5 bases of the junction left unmatched. Germline CDR1 SNHLY, CDR2 FYNNEI. The CDR3 runs 15 residues. PCR used 60 Vbeta primers and 13 Jbeta primers. Using immunoSEQ multiplex PCR, the repertoire was profiled, and TCRdb retains in-frame clones only, with some absent. Altogether 75,000 to 90,000 clones are present, 70% to 80% being singletons, with the ten largest covering around 15%. Concerning this clone: Its specificity is unknown.

Though probably carrying unrecorded immune exposures, donors were nominally healthy at sampling. The receptor was isolated from a human donor in good health. Sequencing was carried out using PBMCs. The chain joins TRBV2 to TRBJ2-1, with TRBD2 matching over 8 bases. CDR3 in amino acids: CASSDGGGRYNEQFF. The CDR3 region has the DNA TGTGCCAGCAGTGACGGGGGGGGCCGATACAATGAGCAGTTCTTC.